The 18 T cell receptor beta chains given below trace back to one sample, sequenced in a study of cytomegalovirus exposure and HLA in healthy donors. It was with 60 Vbeta and 13 Jbeta primers that the PCR ran. Sequenced by immunoSEQ multiplex PCR; TCRdb stores in-frame clones only, minus some. The sample has over 75,000 clones, roughly 86% seen once. Specimen: PBMCs. The receptor source for this set is a young woman in good health and CMV-seropositive.

This chain joins TRBV5-4 and TRBJ2-5; 7 nucleotides match TRBD2. The ends lost 3 bases at V and 4 bases at J; junction bases unmatched: 9. Germline V CDR1 and CDR2: SGHNT, YYREEE (reference sequence). The CDR3 totals 15 residues. The CDR3 DNA reads as TGTGCCAGCAGCTACCGACTTGGCGGGGGAGAGACCCAGTACTTC. Its translation is CASSYRLGGGETQYF.

The V gene is TRBV2, the J gene TRBJ2-2, with 7 bases matching TRBD1. V was clipped by 4 bases and J by 4 bases; unmatched bases: 3. The CDR3 is 14 residues long. Germline CDR1 is SNHLY and CDR2 is FYNNEI. The CDR3 DNA sequence: TGTGCCAGCAGTGGGGACAGACGCACCGGGGAGCTGTTTTTT. Protein sequence: CASSGDRRTGELFF.

This clone was recorded a few times. The chain links TRBV6-6 to TRBJ1-1, with D uncertain. CDR3 length: 12 amino acids. V gave up 6 bases and J gave up 4 bases, with 9 bases separating them. Germline loops: CDR1 MNHNY, CDR2 SVGAGI (reference sequence). Here the CDR3 DNA reads TGTGCCAGCAGCTACGGAGGCACTGAAGCTTTCTTT. Protein sequence: CASSYGGTEAFF.

The V call is TRBV5-6, the J call TRBJ2-5; no firm D call. In germline, CDR1 is SGHDT, CDR2 YYEEEE. The CDR3 runs to 17 residues. Trimming pared 0 bases from V and 5 bases from J, leaving 20 bases between. CDR3 in DNA: TGTGCCAGCAGCTTGGGTTTTGACACGGCAGATGCGGAGACCCAGTACTTC. Encoded protein: CASSLGFDTADAETQYF. The variable domain in full, with the rest retrieved from reference TRBV5-6 and TRBJ2-5, is DAGVTQSPTHLIKTRGQQVTLRCSPKSGHDTVSWYQQALGQGPQFIFQYYEEEERQRGNFPDRFSGHQFPNYSSELNVNALLLGDSALYLCASSLGFDTADAETQYFGPGTRLLVL.

V usage is TRBV4-1 and J usage is TRBJ2-7, with TRBD1 as a possible D gene (6 bases). This CDR3 comprises 16 residues. Trimming took off 4 bases at V and 4 bases at J, with 20 bases between the two ends. Per the germline V gene, CDR1 is MGHRA and CDR2 is YSYEKL. The CDR3 DNA reads as TGCGCCAGCAGCCCTCCTTGGGGGACACTTGGGTACGAGCAGTACTTC. Its translation is CASSPPWGTLGYEQYF.

The gene calls are TRBV5-6 and TRBJ2-3; D possibly corresponds to TRBD2 (5 bases). The CDR3 consists of 12 residues. V lost 5 bases and J 10 bases, leaving 14 bases between the germline ends. CDR1 is SGHDT and CDR2 is YYEEEE in the germline V gene. CDR3 nucleotides: TGTGCCAGCAGGTTCGGGGAGCATGCGCAGTATTTT. Residues: CASRFGEHAQYF.

The rearrangement joins TRBV12-5 to TRBJ2-7, with D maybe TRBD1 (6 bases). Per germline, CDR1 LGHNT and CDR2 FRNRAP. This CDR3 comprises 14 residues. Trimming took off 6 bases at V and 3 bases at J, with 15 bases between the two ends. Here the CDR3 reads CASGPPGTYYEQYF. CDR3 in DNA: TGTGCTAGTGGACCCCCCGGGACATACTACGAGCAGTACTTC.

The chain couples TRBV6-4 to TRBJ2-3; D gene uncertain. The V gene's germline CDR1 is MRHNA and CDR2 SNTAGT. The V and J ends lost 0 bases and 8 bases respectively, with 6 bases between them. The CDR3 covers 12 residues. The CDR3 is CASSDSIGTQYF. In DNA form, the CDR3 reads TGTGCCAGCAGTGACTCGATCGGTACGCAGTATTTT.

In DNA form, the CDR3 reads TGTGCCAGTAGTGAACGGACAGGGGGCTACAATGAGCAGTTCTTC. It codes for CASSERTGGYNEQFF. The V and J genes are TRBV19 and TRBJ2-1, with 10 bases identical to TRBD1. CDR1 is LNHDA and CDR2 is SQIVND in the germline V gene (reference sequence). The length of the CDR3 is 15 residues. J was trimmed by 3 bases and V by 5 bases; bases with no gene match: 4.

The V and J genes are TRBV29-1 and TRBJ1-1; D remains unclear. V was cut by 4 bases and J by 1 base, with 10 bases left in between. CDR1 is SQVTM, CDR2 ANQGSEA, per germline. This CDR3 is built from 13 residues. CDR3: CSVVRAQNTEAFF. CDR3 bases: TGCAGCGTTGTAAGAGCCCAGAACACTGAAGCTTTCTTT.

The genes are TRBV27 and TRBJ1-6, with 7 bases fitting TRBD1. V trimming: 5 bases; J trimming: 6 bases; junction bases outside the gene matches: 4. This CDR3 has 14 residues. Per germline, CDR1 MNHEY and CDR2 SMNVEV (reference sequence). CDR3 sequence (DNA): TGTGCCAGCAGTACCGACAGGGCTAATTCACCCCTCCACTTT. Its protein product is CASSTDRANSPLHF.

The V call is TRBV10-1, the J call TRBJ2-3; tentatively, D is TRBD1 (6 bases). The CDR3 totals 13 residues. V dropped 7 bases and J dropped 4 bases, with 12 bases sitting between them. Per germline, CDR1 WNHNN and CDR2 SYGVQD (reference sequence). This CDR3 reads CASTSYRADTQYF. The CDR3 DNA is TGCGCCAGCACCTCCTACAGGGCAGATACGCAGTATTTT.

The V call is TRBV6-5, the J call TRBJ2-1; D is undetermined. CDR1 MNHEY and CDR2 SVGAGI come from the germline V gene. V lost 4 bases and J 5 bases, leaving 9 bases between the germline ends. CDR3 length: 13 amino acids. The DNA of the CDR3 is TGTGCCAGCAGTTCCACAGAAAACAATGAGCAGTTCTTC. This encodes CASSSTENNEQFF.

The chain employs TRBV5-6 and TRBJ1-1; 10 nucleotides align to TRBD1. Germline assignment: CDR1 SGHDT and CDR2 YYEEEE. V was clipped by 1 base and J by 4 bases; unmatched bases: 10. The CDR3 contains 17 residues. The CDR3 DNA sequence: TGTGCCAGCAGCTTGAGGACAGGGGGGGACCGGAGCACTGAAGCTTTCTTT. Translation gives CASSLRTGGDRSTEAFF.

The chain carries TRBV7-3 and TRBJ2-7; 7 nucleotides agree with TRBD1. The germline V gene has CDR1 SGHTA and CDR2 FQGTGA. The ends lost 5 bases at V and 3 bases at J; junction bases unmatched: 4. The CDR3 has 13 amino acids. The CDR3, as DNA: TGTGCCAGCAGCCGGGACAGTAACTACGAGCAGTACTTC. Protein product: CASSRDSNYEQYF.

The rearrangement joins TRBV6-5 to TRBJ2-7, with 12 bases lining up with TRBD1. The CDR3 length is 15 residues. Unmatched junction bases numbered 7, after V lost 5 bases and J lost 5 bases. Germline V gene data show CDR1 as MNHEY and CDR2 as SVGAGI. The CDR3 bases are TGTGCCAGCAGTACAACCGGGACAGGGGGCAACGAGCAGTACTTC. The encoded protein is CASSTTGTGGNEQYF.

The chain is built from TRBV7-9 and TRBJ2-7; TRBD1 agrees at 7 bases. The CDR3 spans 14 residues. The germline CDR1 and CDR2 sequences are SEHNR and FQNEAQ (reference sequence). With V trimmed by 1 base and J by 3 bases, 3 bases remained unmatched. This chain's CDR3 is CASSLGDRYYEQYF. In nucleotides, the CDR3 is TGTGCCAGCAGCTTAGGGGACAGATACTACGAGCAGTACTTC. The whole variable domain, filled in from reference TRBV7-9 and TRBJ2-7, reads DTGVSQNPRHKITKRGQNVTFRCDPISEHNRLYWYRQTLGQGPEFLTYFQNEAQLEKSRLLSDRFSAERPKGSFSTLEIQRTEQGDSAMYLCASSLGDRYYEQYFGPGTRLTVT.

This clone has only a few counts. The rearrangement joins TRBV5-1 to TRBJ2-6; D unclear. Germline values: CDR1 SGHRS, CDR2 YFSETQ. CDR3 size: 15 residues. Trimming left V 0 bases short and J 0 bases short, with 4 bases between. CDR3 region: CASSLVHSGANVLTF. In nucleotides, the CDR3 is TGCGCCAGCAGCTTGGTACACTCTGGGGCCAACGTCCTGACTTTC.